One and the same sample provided the 4 T cell receptor beta chains below, sequenced in a study of post-analysis software for immune sequencing data. Study-level findings and limits: In patients, TRBV5-6, TRBV5-1 and TRBV20-1 belonged to several TRBV segments found more frequently than in controls.

Antigens for these TCRs are unknown. Incorporated into the TCR beta cDNA libraries were unique molecular identifiers, which served to reduce PCR and sequencing biases. TCRdb analysed the PCR reads with MiXCR anew, one entry per CDR3 protein. Among about 540,000 distinct CDR3 sequences listed, roughly 34% were seen once. Sequences were obtained from blood. The receptors here all came from a girl aged 2-17 years with multiple sclerosis.

The DNA of the CDR3 is TGTGCCAGCAGCTTAGACTTACTAGGGACAGTACGCACAGATACGCAGTATTTT. Its translation is CASSLDLLGTVRTDTQYF. The rearrangement uses TRBV11-2 and TRBJ2-3; 7 bases match TRBD1. CDR3 length: 18 amino acids. Trimming at V came to 0 bases and at J to 1 base, leaving 10 bases not matched to a gene. The germline V gene encodes CDR1 SGHAT and CDR2 FQNNGV. Full variable domain (remainder filled in from reference TRBV11-2 and TRBJ2-3): EAGVAQSPRYKIIEKRQSVAFWCNPISGHATLYWYQQILGQGPKLLIQFQNNGVVDDSQLPKDRFSAERLKGVDSTLKIQPAKLEDSAVYLCASSLDLLGTVRTDTQYFGPGTRLTVL.

The sample holds a few counts of this clonotype. Germline and junction disagree at one end, which may indicate a read error. The chain links TRBV7-2 to TRBJ2-1, with a weak D call TRBD1 (6 bases). Per germline, CDR1 SGHTA and CDR2 FQGNSA. The CDR3 spans 15 residues. The CDR3 DNA reads TGTGCCAGCAGCCTAGCTGGGACAACCCACAATGAGCAGTTCTTC. Amino acids: CASSLAGTTHNEQFF.

The chain recombines TRBV24-1 with TRBJ2-1; 8 nucleotides match TRBD1. Trimming removed 4 bases from V and 2 bases from J; junction bases left unmatched: 9. The CDR3 totals 17 residues. In germline, CDR1 is KGHDR, CDR2 SFDVKD. CDR3 sequence: CATSDPDRGKAYNEQFF. The CDR3 coding sequence is TGTGCCACCAGTGACCCTGACAGGGGAAAAGCCTACAATGAGCAGTTCTTC.

The genes are TRBV11-2 and TRBJ2-5; 10 bases are shared with TRBD2. Germline lookup yields CDR1 SGHAT and CDR2 FQNNGV. The V and J ends lost 5 bases and 1 base, in that order; junction bases with no gene match: 4. This CDR3 region has 15 residues. The CDR3 coding sequence is TGTGCCAGCAGCCCCGGACTAGCGGCCCAAGAGACCCAGTACTTC. Translating gives CASSPGLAAQETQYF.